The 5 T cell receptor beta chains listed next were all sequenced from one sample in a study of spatial heterogeneity in lung cancer. MiXCR was run by TCRdb on the 5' RACE reads, yielding one entry per CDR3 protein. Of 2,700 or so distinct CDR3 sequences listed, approximately 8.5% were seen once; the top ten hold around 40%. The time point was: sample taken at primary tumor resection. Whole RNA obtained from tumor, nontumor lung or frozen PBMC underwent sequencing without sorting. The sample was normal lung tissue next to the tumor, taken at surgery. The receptors here all came from a male donor with early-stage non-small cell lung cancer.

Many counts were recorded for this clonotype. This beta chain lies outside the target of a library built for alpha chains; its clone size means little. This chain links TRBV28 with TRBJ2-7, with 10 nucleotides matching TRBD1. This CDR3 has 16 residues. Trimming cost V 3 bases and J 5 bases; bases outside gene matches: 10. CDR1 MDHEN and CDR2 SYDVKM come from the germline V gene. The CDR3 is CASSFGLRDRGHEQYF. The CDR3 DNA follows: TGTGCCAGCAGTTTTGGGCTCCGGGACAGGGGCCACGAGCAGTACTTC.

This clonotype is judged medium-sized. As an off-target read in a library built for alpha chains, this beta chain has a frequency of little significance. V usage is TRBV6-5 and J usage is TRBJ2-2, with 8 bases that match TRBD2. Trimming removed 2 bases from V and 0 bases from J; junction bases left unmatched: 5. Germline V gene sequence: CDR1 MNHEY, CDR2 SVGAGI. This CDR3 is 17 amino acids long. In DNA form, the CDR3 reads TGTGCCAGCAGTTACACTAGCGGAATATCGAACACCGGGGAGCTGTTTTTT. As protein: CASSYTSGISNTGELFF.

Turning to this clonotype: This beta chain was picked up by a library intended for alpha chains and is off target, so its count carries little meaning. The chain has TRBV20-1 and TRBJ2-1, with TRBD2 identical over 13 bases. The CDR3 length is 17 residues. With V trimmed by 3 bases and J by 7 bases, 12 bases remained unmatched. The V gene's germline CDR1 is DFQATT and CDR2 SNEGSKA (reference sequence). CDR3 nucleotide sequence: TGCAGTGCTAGGAAGCAGAACCCGGGACTAGCGGGGAATGAGCAGTTCTTC. Translation: CSARKQNPGLAGNEQFF.

This clonotype is classed as medium-sized. Because this beta chain is a stray read in a library intended to capture alpha chains, its abundance should not be given much weight. This chain joins TRBV20-1 and TRBJ1-2; perhaps TRBD1 as D (5 bases). Germline V gene sequence: CDR1 DFQATT, CDR2 SNEGSKA (reference sequence). This CDR3 comprises 12 residues. V was clipped by 5 bases and J by 6 bases, with 13 bases between them. The CDR3 DNA sequence: TGCAGTGCTTACTCAGGGTCCCATGGCTACACCTTC. Amino acids: CSAYSGSHGYTF.

This clonotype was seen ten or more times. Being off target in a library aimed at alpha chains, this beta chain has a size of little meaning. V and J are TRBV29-1 and TRBJ2-5, with D possibly being TRBD1 or TRBD2 (5 bases each). V dropped 6 bases and J dropped 5 bases, with 16 bases sitting between them. This CDR3 is 13 amino acids long. Germline loops: CDR1 SQVTM, CDR2 ANQGSEA. In nucleotides, the CDR3 is TGCAGCGTCCTCCGGGACGGCAGGGAGACCCAGTACTTC. Protein: CSVLRDGRETQYF.